Following are 10 T cell receptor beta chains from one sample sequenced in a study of CD8+CD57+ T cells in acquired aplastic anemia. Profiling of TCR beta VDJ combinations and CDR3 sequences used genomic DNA as template. TCRdb used MiXCR to reprocess the reads, holding one entry per CDR3 protein. The data contain about 190,000 distinct CDR3 sequences, around 59% of them seen just once; the ten biggest clones take up approximately 15%. Sequenced sample: sorted CD4+, CD8+, or CD8+CD57+ T cells (not recorded which) from PBMCs. All receptors come from a human donor in good health, serving as a control.

This sequence joins TRBV5-1 and TRBJ2-5; no clear D. Germline-derived CDR1 and CDR2 are SGHRS and YFSETQ. Trimming took 3 bases from V and 5 from J, leaving 14 bases between them. The CDR3 extends over 14 amino acids. The CDR3: CASSSDPPVETQYF. The CDR3 DNA sequence: TGCGCCAGCAGCTCAGATCCCCCGGTGGAGACCCAGTACTTC.

This clonotype was seen repeatedly, ten times or more. V and J are TRBV5-4 and TRBJ2-5; D may match TRBD1 or TRBD2 (6 bases each). Per germline, CDR1 SGHNT and CDR2 YYREEE (reference sequence). This CDR3 is 15 amino acids long. The V gene lost 1 base and the J gene lost 5 bases, with 15 bases spanning the gap. The CDR3 DNA is TGTGCCAGCAGCTTGAACCGGGGGCGCGGGGAGACCCAGTACTTC. Residues: CASSLNRGRGETQYF. The variable domain in full, with the rest retrieved from reference TRBV5-4 and TRBJ2-5, is ETGVTQSPTHLIKTRGQQVTLRCSSQSGHNTVSWYQQALGQGPQFIFQYYREEENGRGNFPPRFSGLQFPNYSSELNVNALELDDSALYLCASSLNRGRGETQYFGPGTRLLVL.

For this clonotype: At one end the junction does not follow the germline gene, possibly because of a read error. CDR3 bases: TGTGCCAGCAGTTTAGGTTCGGCAGGGGGCAATGAAAAACTGTTTTTT. Amino acid sequence: CASSLGSAGGNEKLFF. The chain links TRBV7-2 to TRBJ1-4, with 8 bases that match TRBD1. Germline CDR1 and CDR2: SGHTA and FQGNSA. The CDR3 is 16 amino acids.

The chain joins TRBV10-3 to TRBJ1-2, with a tentative D call TRBD1 (5 bases). This CDR3 contains 13 residues. Germline values: CDR1 ENHRY, CDR2 SYGVKD. V shed 6 bases and J shed 3 bases, with 11 bases lying between them. As DNA, the CDR3 is TGTGCCATCAGCGGGGCAGCAGACTATGGCTACACCTTC. Protein: CAISGAADYGYTF.

This clonotype was seen only a few times. Mismatch with germline at one junction end may stem from a read error. The J gene is TRBJ1-2, the V gene TRBV20-1, with 7 nucleotides matching TRBD1. The germline V gene has CDR1 DFQATT and CDR2 SNEGSKA (reference sequence). CDR3 size: 18 residues. The CDR3 loop reads CSASGQAGVYGSNYGCTF. DNA for the CDR3: TGCAGTGCTAGCGGACAGGCGGGAGTTTACGGGAGTAACTATGGCTGCACCTTC.

The genes are TRBV29-1 and TRBJ2-7; maybe TRBD1 (5 bases). CDR1 SQVTM and CDR2 ANQGSEA come from the germline V gene. V was clipped by 6 bases and J by 6 bases, with 18 bases between them. The CDR3 spans 13 residues. CDR3 sequence: CSVRRGQGSEQYF. The CDR3 region has the DNA TGCAGCGTCCGTCGAGGCCAGGGTAGCGAGCAGTACTTC.

The V and J genes are TRBV2 and TRBJ2-1; D is uncertain. CDR1 and CDR2 (germline): SNHLY, FYNNEI. Trimming removed 6 bases from V and 5 bases from J, with 11 bases in between. This CDR3 has 13 residues. The CDR3, as DNA: TGTGCCAGCAGCGTTTCCCCCGACAATGAGCAGTTCTTC. Protein product: CASSVSPDNEQFF.

This clonotype was seen ten or more times. The chain employs TRBV7-2 and TRBJ1-2, with D tentatively TRBD1 (6 bases). CDR3 length equals 14 residues. Germline CDR1 and CDR2: SGHTA and FQGNSA. V was pared by 1 base and J by 7 bases, with 13 bases between. In nucleotides, the CDR3 is TGTGCCAGCAGCTTAGTTTCGGGGGCGGGTGGCTACACCTTC. Protein: CASSLVSGAGGYTF.

This clonotype was observed many times. The V and J genes are TRBV5-6 and TRBJ2-5; TRBD1 matches at 10 bases. Trimming at V came to 4 bases and at J to 1 base, leaving 1 base not matched to a gene. The CDR3 extends over 14 amino acids. Germline assignment: CDR1 SGHDT and CDR2 YYEEEE. CDR3 protein: CASSRTGGQETQYF. The CDR3 DNA sequence: TGTGCCAGCAGCCGGACAGGGGGCCAAGAGACCCAGTACTTC.

The table lists this clonotype with a few counts. The chain carries TRBV7-9 and TRBJ2-3, with 12 positions matching TRBD2. V lost 6 bases to trimming and J lost 2 bases; unmatched junction nucleotides: 3. Germline V CDR1 and CDR2: SEHNR, FQNEAQ (reference sequence). The CDR3 has 15 amino acids. The CDR3 spells CASRLAGGDTDTQYF. CDR3 nucleotides: TGTGCCAGCAGACTAGCGGGGGGAGACACAGATACGCAGTATTTT.